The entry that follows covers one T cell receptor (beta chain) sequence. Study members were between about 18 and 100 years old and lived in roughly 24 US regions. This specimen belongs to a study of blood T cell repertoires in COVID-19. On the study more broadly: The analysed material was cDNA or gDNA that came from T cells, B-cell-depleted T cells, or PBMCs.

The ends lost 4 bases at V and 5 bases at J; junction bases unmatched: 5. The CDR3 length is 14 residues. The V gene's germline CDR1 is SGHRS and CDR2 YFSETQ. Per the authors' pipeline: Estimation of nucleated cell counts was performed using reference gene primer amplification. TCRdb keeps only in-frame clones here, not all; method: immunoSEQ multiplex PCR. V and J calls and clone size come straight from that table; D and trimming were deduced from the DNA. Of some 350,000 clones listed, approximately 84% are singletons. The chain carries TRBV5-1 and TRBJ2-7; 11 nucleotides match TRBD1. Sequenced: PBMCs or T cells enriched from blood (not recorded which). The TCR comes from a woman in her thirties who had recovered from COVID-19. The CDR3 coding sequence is TGCGCCAGCAGCGAAGGACAGGGGGCTAACGAGCAGTACTTC. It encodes CASSEGQGANEQYF. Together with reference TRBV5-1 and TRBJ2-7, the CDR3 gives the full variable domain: KAGVTQTPRYLIKTRGQQVTLSCSPISGHRSVSWYQQTPGQGLQFLFEYFSETQRNKGNFPGRFSGRQFSNSRSEMNVSTLELGDSALYLCASSEGQGANEQYFGPGTRLTVT.